This TCR beta chain was recorded in a study of siplizumab effects on memory and regulatory T cells. Generated by immunoSEQ multiplex PCR, the TCRdb table keeps only in-frame clones and is missing some. The table includes roughly 100,000 clones, 92% detected once. This clone was counted once. Its antigen is unknown. Study findings and constraints: Sequences below about 10^-5 frequency were poorly captured, and few alloreactive clones mapped to unstimulated subsets.

Trimming took off 4 bases at V and 0 bases at J, with 7 bases between the two ends. Per germline, CDR1 SQVTM and CDR2 ANQGSEA. The CDR3 contains 13 residues. Sequenced input: CD4+ T cells sorted from blood. V and J are TRBV29-1 and TRBJ2-1, with a weak D call TRBD2 (5 bases). The origin of this receptor is a human donor in good health. The CDR3 loop is CSVAAGSYNEQFF. DNA of the CDR3: TGCAGCGTTGCGGCGGGCTCCTACAATGAGCAGTTCTTC.